The entry below gives a single TCR beta chain sequence along with its context. Its matching antigen is unknown. Treatment noted: approximately nine-day PBMC culture with coronavirus spike peptide pools or control peptides (ViraFEST assay). PBMC cultures, at 1.5 million to 2.5 million cells per well, received approximately 9.1 IU/ml IL-2 and approximately 10 ug/ml peptide pools. This sample was included in a study of vaccination and CD4 T cells after COVID-19. Study background: Convalescent individuals exhibited SARS-CoV-2 positivity on nasal swab PCR, with several mild and one severe presentation.

Trimming removed 5 bases from V and 2 bases from J, with 11 bases in between. This CDR3 has 14 amino acids. Cultured CD4+ T cell DNA underwent sequencing with the Oncomine TCR Beta short-read assay. TCRdb used MiXCR to reprocess the PCR reads, holding one entry per CDR3 protein. The data hold approximately 12,000 distinct CDR3 sequences, with 65% observed a single time. The chain couples TRBV12-3 or TRBV12-4 to TRBJ2-3; weak D call: TRBD2 (5 bases). This clonotype was obtained from a human donor who had recovered from COVID-19. The specimen comprised CD4+ T cells from blood, cultured in vitro, sampled before SARS-CoV-2 vaccination. This chain's CDR3 is CASSPDYSTDTQYF. The CDR3 region has the DNA TGTGCCAGCAGTCCTGACTACTCCACAGATACGCAGTATTTT.